This record concerns one T cell receptor (delta chain) sequence. Its antigen is not identified. V lost 0 bases and J 0 bases, leaving 23 bases between the germline ends. This CDR3 comprises 20 residues. Germline V gene data show CDR1 as TSWWSYY and CDR2 as QGS. RNA was extracted from the cells and then reverse transcribed. CDR3 amplicons came from multiplex PCR with pooled V-gene forward and constant-region reverse primers. TCRdb reran clone calling via CATT on the multiplex PCR reads. The data contain more than 50,000 delta-chain clones, roughly 15% of them singletons. The data belong to a study of Vδ1+ human thymocytes. Study results and limitations: Highly polyclonal TRG and TRD repertoires with Gaussian CDR3 length distributions appeared in thymus.

Sequencing input: Vdelta1+ gamma-delta thymocytes from the thymus. Subset meaning: FACS-sorted CD3+ TCRalphabeta- TCRVdelta1+ TCRVdelta2- thymocytes. This TCR derives from a girl under three years old who had congenital heart surgery. This chain joins TRDV1 and TRDJ1; tentative D call: TRDD3 (6 bases). CDR3 residues: CALGELVPWKTGRDTDKLIF. In DNA, the CDR3 is TGTGCTCTTGGGGAACTAGTGCCCTGGAAGACTGGGAGGGACACCGATAAACTCATCTTT.